This is a list of T cell receptor beta chains from one sample in a study of blood T cell repertoires in COVID-19. Using immunoSEQ multiplex PCR, the repertoire was profiled, and TCRdb retains in-frame clones only, with some absent. The sample contains under 250,000 clones, approximately 84% of which appear only once. The sequencing sample was made of PBMCs or T cells enriched from blood (not recorded which). The receptors here all came from a man in his 60s who had recovered from COVID-19. Both conserved end residues are part of each CDR3. The D gene is left open where the match is weak. Clone size appears in some rows only: once, few, many, or a class for an expanded clone.

J	V	size	D	DNA	CDR3
TRBJ2-2	TRBV18	many	TRBD2	TGTGCCAGCTCACCTACTAGCGGGGGTACCACCGGGGAGCTGTTTTTT	CASSPTSGGTTGELFF
TRBJ1-1	TRBV7-3	once	TRBD1	TGTGCCAGCAGCACCGGGACAGGGGGCCTGGCAGACACTGAAGCTTTCTTT	CASSTGTGGLADTEAFF
TRBJ2-1	TRBV2	NA	TRBD2	TGTGCCAGCAGTGGGACTAGCGGAACCGATGAGCAGTTCTTC	CASSGTSGTDEQFF
TRBJ2-5	TRBV24-1	NA	TRBD2	TGTGCCACCAGTGATTTGACTAGCGGGGGGGTAGAGACCCAGTACTTC	CATSDLTSGGVETQYF
TRBJ1-2	TRBV12-5	few	NA	TGTGCTAGTGCCACGGGGGACTATGGCTACACCTTC	CASATGDYGYTF
TRBJ1-5	TRBV12-3/TRBV12-4	NA	NA	TGTGCCAGCAGTTACGGTAGCAATCAGCCCCAGCATTTT	CASSYGSNQPQHF
TRBJ1-1	TRBV6-5	NA	TRBD1	TGTGCCAGCACCAACAGGGGTAAGACTGAAGCTTTCTTT	CASTNRGKTEAFF
TRBJ2-5	TRBV7-6	NA	NA	TGTGCCAGCAGCTTAGCGGGGGGGGCAAGAGAGACCCAGTACTTC	CASSLAGGARETQYF
TRBJ2-3	TRBV4-3	NA	TRBD1	TGCGCCAGCAGCCCCCAGGGGGCAGATACGCAGTATTTT	CASSPQGADTQYF
TRBJ1-1	TRBV29-1	NA	NA	TGCAGCGCGACAGCTCCCACTGAAGCTTTCTTT	CSATAPTEAFF
TRBJ1-5	TRBV19	medium-sized	NA	TGTGCCAGTAGTCGGAGGGAGGGCAATCAGCCCCAGCATTTT	CASSRREGNQPQHF
TRBJ1-3	TRBV5-1	few	NA	TGCGCCAGCAGCTCGGGTTCCTCTGGAAACACCATATATTTT	CASSSGSSGNTIYF
TRBJ2-5	TRBV7-2	once	TRBD2	TGTGCCAGCAGCCCCCGTCGGGGGGGCCAGTTTGGGCAAGAGACCCAGTACTTC	CASSPRRGGQFGQETQYF
TRBJ1-4	TRBV19	once	NA	TGTGCCAGTAGTATAATTCAGGGGCGAGGTGCTGAAAAACTGTTTTTT	CASSIIQGRGAEKLFF
TRBJ1-2	TRBV9	NA	TRBD1	TGTGCCAGCAGCTCGCGGGGACAGGCGGGTAACTATGGCTACACCTTC	CASSSRGQAGNYGYTF
TRBJ2-3	TRBV30	few	NA	TGTGCCTGGAGTGTAGGTACTAGCTATTATACGCAGTATTTT	CAWSVGTSYYTQYF
TRBJ1-1	TRBV3-1/TRBV3-2	NA	TRBD1	TGTGCCAGCAGCCCCCCGGGACAGGTGAACACTGAAGCTTTCTTT	CASSPPGQVNTEAFF
TRBJ1-6	TRBV7-9	NA	NA	TGTGCCAGCAGCAAGATCGGGAATTCACCCCTCCACTTT	CASSKIGNSPLHF
TRBJ2-2	TRBV6-5	few	NA	TGTGCCAGCAGTCCGTTACGAGGCACCGGGGAGCTGTTTTTT	CASSPLRGTGELFF
TRBJ1-1	TRBV19	NA	NA	TGTGCCAGTTCTGGACGGGAGAACACTGAAGCTTTCTTT	CASSGRENTEAFF
TRBJ1-4	TRBV5-1	NA	NA	TGCGCCAGCAGCAAAAATCCACAGGCAACTAATGAAAAACTGTTTTTT	CASSKNPQATNEKLFF
TRBJ1-1	TRBV19	NA	NA	TGTGCCAGTAGTATAGATCTACAGCTTGAAGCTTTCTTT	CASSIDLQLEAFF
TRBJ1-1	TRBV25-1	NA	NA	TGTGCCAGCAGTGAATTTGAGGTTCCGAACACTGAAGCTTTCTTT	CASSEFEVPNTEAFF
TRBJ2-1	TRBV4-1	NA	TRBD1	TGCGCCAGCAGCCAAGAGGGGTACGGACAGGGGTTGGATGAGCAGTTCTTC	CASSQEGYGQGLDEQFF
TRBJ1-2	TRBV11-2	NA	NA	TGTGCCAGCAGCTTAACGGCAGGAAGTCCGTATGGCTACACCTTC	CASSLTAGSPYGYTF
TRBJ2-1	TRBV7-2	once	TRBD2	TGTGCCAGCAGCGCCCCTAGCGGGGGGACCGACAATGAGCAGTTCTTC	CASSAPSGGTDNEQFF
TRBJ1-1	TRBV11-2	NA	NA	TGTGCCAGCAGCCCGGGTTTATCCTCCACTGAAGCTTTCTTT	CASSPGLSSTEAFF
TRBJ1-5	TRBV15	NA	NA	TGTGCCACCAGCAGAACAAGTTGGGGCTCACGACAGCCCCAGCATTTT	CATSRTSWGSRQPQHF
TRBJ2-3	TRBV7-2	NA	TRBD2	TGTGCCAGCAGCTTACGGCTAGCGGGGGGCACAGATACGCAGTATTTT	CASSLRLAGGTDTQYF
TRBJ2-7	TRBV4-3	few	TRBD1	TGCGCCAGCAGCCAAGGTGTTCTGGCATGGGAGGACAGGGCAGACGAGCAGTACTTC	CASSQGVLAWEDRADEQYF
TRBJ1-3	TRBV7-9	NA	NA	TGTGCCAGCAGCTTAACGACAGCCAGCTCTGGAAACACCATATATTTT	CASSLTTASSGNTIYF
TRBJ2-3	TRBV4-2	NA	NA	TGTGCCCAAAAATGTAGTACGCAGTATTTT	CAQKCSTQYF
TRBJ2-3	TRBV10-1	NA	TRBD2	TGCGCCAGCAGTGACGGGGGGGGGCCTCAGGCAGATACGCAGTATTTT	CASSDGGGPQADTQYF
TRBJ1-1	TRBV2	NA	NA	TGTGCCAGCAAGGAGGGCCCACCCGCTTTCTTT	CASKEGPPAFF
TRBJ2-2	TRBV9	few	TRBD1	TGTGCCAGCAGCGACGGGGGGACAGGGAAGACCGGGGAGCTGTTTTTT	CASSDGGTGKTGELFF